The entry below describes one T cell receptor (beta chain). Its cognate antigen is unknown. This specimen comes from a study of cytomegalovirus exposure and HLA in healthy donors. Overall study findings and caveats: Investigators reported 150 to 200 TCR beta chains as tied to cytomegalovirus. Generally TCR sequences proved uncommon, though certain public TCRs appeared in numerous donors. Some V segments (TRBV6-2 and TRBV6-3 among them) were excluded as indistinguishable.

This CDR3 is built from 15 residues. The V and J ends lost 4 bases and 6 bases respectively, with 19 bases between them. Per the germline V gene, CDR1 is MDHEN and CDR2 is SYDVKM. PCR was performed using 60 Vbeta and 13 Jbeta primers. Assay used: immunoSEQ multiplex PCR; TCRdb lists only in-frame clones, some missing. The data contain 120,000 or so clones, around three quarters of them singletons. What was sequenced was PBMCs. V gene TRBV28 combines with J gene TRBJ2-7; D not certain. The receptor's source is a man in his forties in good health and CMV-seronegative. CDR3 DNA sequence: TGTGCCAGCAGTTCCCCTGACATTGCCCCCATCGAGCAGTACTTC. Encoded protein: CASSSPDIAPIEQYF.